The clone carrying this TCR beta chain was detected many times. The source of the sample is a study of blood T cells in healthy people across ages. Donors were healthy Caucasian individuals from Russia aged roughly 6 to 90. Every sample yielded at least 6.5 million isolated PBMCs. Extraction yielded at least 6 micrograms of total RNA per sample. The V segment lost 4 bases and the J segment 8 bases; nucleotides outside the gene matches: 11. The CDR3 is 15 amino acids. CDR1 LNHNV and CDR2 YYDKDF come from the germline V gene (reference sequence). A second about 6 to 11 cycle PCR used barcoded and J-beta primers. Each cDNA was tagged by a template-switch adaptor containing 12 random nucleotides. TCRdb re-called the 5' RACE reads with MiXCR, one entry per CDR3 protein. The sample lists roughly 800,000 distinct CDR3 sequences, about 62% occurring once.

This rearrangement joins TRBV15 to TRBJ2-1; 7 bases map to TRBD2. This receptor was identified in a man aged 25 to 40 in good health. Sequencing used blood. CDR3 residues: CATSMGGSMIDEQFF. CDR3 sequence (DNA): TGTGCCACCAGCATGGGCGGGAGTATGATAGATGAGCAGTTCTTC. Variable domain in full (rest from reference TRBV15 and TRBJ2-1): DAMVIQNPRYQVTQFGKPVTLSCSQTLNHNVMYWYQQKSSQAPKLLFHYYDKDFNNEADTPDNFQSRRPNTSFCFLDIRSPGLGDTAMYLCATSMGGSMIDEQFFGPGTRLTVL.